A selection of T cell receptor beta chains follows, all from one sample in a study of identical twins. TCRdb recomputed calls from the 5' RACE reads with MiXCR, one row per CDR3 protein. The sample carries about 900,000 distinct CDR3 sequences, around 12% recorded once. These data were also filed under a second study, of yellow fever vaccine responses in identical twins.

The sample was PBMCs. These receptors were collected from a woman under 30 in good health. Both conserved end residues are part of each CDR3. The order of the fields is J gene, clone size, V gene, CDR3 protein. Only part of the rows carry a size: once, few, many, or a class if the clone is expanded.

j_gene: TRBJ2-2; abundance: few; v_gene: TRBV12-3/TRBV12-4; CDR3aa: CASSTILGKDTGELFF
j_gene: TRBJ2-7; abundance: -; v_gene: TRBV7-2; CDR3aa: CASSWDHSYEQYF
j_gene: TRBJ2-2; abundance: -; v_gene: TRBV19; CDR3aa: CASSKAPGLLTGELFF
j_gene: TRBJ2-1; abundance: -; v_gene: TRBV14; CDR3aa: CASSQGSSGHTGQFF
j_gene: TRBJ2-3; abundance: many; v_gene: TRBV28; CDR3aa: CASSLWGISGASTDTQYF
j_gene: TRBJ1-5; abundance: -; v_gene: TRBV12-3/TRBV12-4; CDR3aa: CASRTGSYNQPQHF
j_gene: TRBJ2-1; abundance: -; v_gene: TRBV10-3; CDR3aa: CAIMSGNEQFF
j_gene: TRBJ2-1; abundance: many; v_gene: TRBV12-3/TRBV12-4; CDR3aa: CASRNGNSGEQFF
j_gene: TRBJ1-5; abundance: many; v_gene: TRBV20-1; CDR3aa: CSASTTGTGGGGNQPQHF
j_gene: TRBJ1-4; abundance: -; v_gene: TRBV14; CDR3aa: CASSQRQFGEKLFF
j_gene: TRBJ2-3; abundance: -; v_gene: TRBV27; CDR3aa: CASSLVAPSTDTQYF
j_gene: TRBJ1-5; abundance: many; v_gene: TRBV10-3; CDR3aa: CAISGGDSNQPQHF
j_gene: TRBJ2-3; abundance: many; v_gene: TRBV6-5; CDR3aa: CASSFSWTSGRRYTDTQYF
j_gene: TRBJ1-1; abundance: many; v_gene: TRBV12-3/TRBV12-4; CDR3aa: CASTFRANTEAFF
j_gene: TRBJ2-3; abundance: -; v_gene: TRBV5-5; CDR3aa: CASSLDGWGTDTQYF
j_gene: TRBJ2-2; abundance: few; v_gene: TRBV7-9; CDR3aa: CASSLRTGPDTGELFF
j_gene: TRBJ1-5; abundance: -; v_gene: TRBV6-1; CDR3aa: CASRRGALAPQHF
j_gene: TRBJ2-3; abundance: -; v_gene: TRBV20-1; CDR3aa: CSAFRGWRAGEGDTQYF
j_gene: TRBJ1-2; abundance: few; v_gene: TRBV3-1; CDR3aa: CASSLGPKGSYGYTF
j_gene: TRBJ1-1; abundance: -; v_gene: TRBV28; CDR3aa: CASSFEGAEAFF
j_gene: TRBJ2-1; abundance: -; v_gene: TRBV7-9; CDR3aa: CASSLGDRLGNEQFF
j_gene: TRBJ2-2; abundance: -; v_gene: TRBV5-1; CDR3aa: CASSPIGPGTTGPNTGELFF
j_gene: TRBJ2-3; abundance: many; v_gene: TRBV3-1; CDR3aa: CASSQDIRLPGTDTQYF
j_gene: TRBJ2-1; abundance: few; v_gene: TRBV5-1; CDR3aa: CASSFGGGAISNEQFF
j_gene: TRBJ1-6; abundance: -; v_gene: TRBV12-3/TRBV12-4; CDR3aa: CASRLEAYRALHF
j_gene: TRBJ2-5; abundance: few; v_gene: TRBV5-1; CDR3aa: CASGKGLAGVSETQYF
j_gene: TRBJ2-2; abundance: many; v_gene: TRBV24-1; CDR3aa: CATSDLGGTNTGELFF
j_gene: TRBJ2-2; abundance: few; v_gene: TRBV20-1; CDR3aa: CSARAGQGVAGELFF